The entry below describes one T cell receptor (beta chain). The data were obtained in a study of cytomegalovirus exposure and HLA in healthy donors. Use of 60 Vbeta and 13 Jbeta primers characterized the PCR. The assay was immunoSEQ multiplex PCR, and TCRdb's table has in-frame clones only and misses some. The table includes around 250,000 clones, roughly four fifths detected once. Germline lookup yields CDR1 LNHDA and CDR2 SQIVND (reference sequence). V shed 3 bases and J shed 5 bases, with 16 bases lying between them. This CDR3 region has 16 residues. The sequence came from a woman aged 55-69 years in good health and CMV-seropositive. V is TRBV19 and J is TRBJ1-4, with D possibly TRBD1 on 6 matching bases. What was sequenced was PBMCs. The CDR3 nucleotides read TGTGCCAGTAGTATCGGGGGCAGCGGGGGCAATGAAAAACTGTTTTTT. This encodes CASSIGGSGGNEKLFF.